Sequencing of this T cell receptor (beta chain) was carried out in a study of OX40 agonist ivuxolimab in advanced cancers. Study-level background: Ivuxolimab, an antibody acting as an agonist of OX40 (CD134), was used to treat patients. Patients with hepatocellular carcinoma, melanoma, renal cell or head and neck cancer made up the dose-escalation patients.

The CDR3 consists of 15 residues. Per the germline V gene, CDR1 is SGHTA and CDR2 is FQGTGA. After removal of 4 bases from V and 0 bases from J, the junction contained 5 bases not matched to a gene. Study results and caveats: Clonal expansion by week 6 occurred in CD4+ and CD8+ blood T cells (at 0.1 to 3.0 mg/kg). The study did not work out the antigen specificity of the expanded peripheral T cells.

Clones were read by immunoSEQ multiplex PCR, and TCRdb kept only the in-frame ones, dropping some. The sample has under 40,000 clones; approximately 89% are singletons. About this clone: What it recognizes is unknown.

The sample consisted of CD4+ or CD8+ T cells sorted from blood, taken in a trial of the OX40 agonist ivuxolimab. The clonotype comes from an adult with an advanced solid tumor such as melanoma, head and neck, liver or kidney cancer. The chain has TRBV7-3 and TRBJ1-1; the match to TRBD1 covers 7 bases. The CDR3 nucleotides are TGTGCCAGCAGCTCAGGACAGGTCTTGAACACTGAAGCTTTCTTT. As protein: CASSSGQVLNTEAFF.